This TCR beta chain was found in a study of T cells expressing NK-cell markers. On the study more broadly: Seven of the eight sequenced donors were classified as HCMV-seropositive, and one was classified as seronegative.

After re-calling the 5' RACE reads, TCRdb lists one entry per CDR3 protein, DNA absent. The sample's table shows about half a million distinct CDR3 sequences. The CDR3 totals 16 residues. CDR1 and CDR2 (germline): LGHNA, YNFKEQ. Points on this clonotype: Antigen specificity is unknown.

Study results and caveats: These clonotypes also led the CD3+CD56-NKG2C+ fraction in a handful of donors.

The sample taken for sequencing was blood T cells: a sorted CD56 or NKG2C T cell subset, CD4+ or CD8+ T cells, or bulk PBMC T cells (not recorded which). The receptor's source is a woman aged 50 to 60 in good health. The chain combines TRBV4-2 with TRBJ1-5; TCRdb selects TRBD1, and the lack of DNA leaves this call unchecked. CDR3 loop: CASSQEGQGVNQPQHF.